This TCR beta chain was sequenced during a study of CD8 T cells in Susac syndrome. RNA amounts of about 0.45 to 1 ug underwent reverse transcription with random hexamers. A single record per CDR3 protein comes from TCRdb applying MiXCR to the immunoSEQ multiplex PCR reads. Seen here are roughly 330,000 distinct CDR3 sequences, 92% observed once, and the top ten hold approximately 0.065%. Purification of the CD8+ and CD4+ T cells relied on negative isolation, and TEMRA cells underwent FACS enrichment. Trimming removed 0 bases from V and 11 bases from J; junction bases left unmatched: 9. Germline V gives CDR1 DFQATT, CDR2 SNEGSKA (reference sequence). The CDR3 is 13 residues long.

The receptor was isolated from a human donor with multiple sclerosis. The genes are TRBV20-1 and TRBJ1-1; TRBD1 matches at 7 bases. The sequenced material came from CD4+ T cells from PBMCs. The DNA for the CDR3 is TGCAGTGCTAGAGATAGTGAGGGGGCACGGGCTTTCTTT. Residues: CSARDSEGARAFF.